These T cell receptor beta chains were read from a single sample in a study of cytotoxic CD8 clonotypes in ibrutinib-treated CLL. Assay used: immunoSEQ multiplex PCR; TCRdb lists only in-frame clones, some missing. This sample has 150,000 or so clones, with approximately 80% found just once. The sequencing here drew on PBMCs, taken after 36 months of ibrutinib treatment. Source of these receptors: a human donor with chronic lymphocytic leukemia. Both conserved end residues are part of each CDR3. The D gene is left open where the match is weak. Size is stated for part of the rows, as once, few or many counts, or as a class when the clone is expanded.

NA	TRBV9	TRBJ1-2	NA	CASSAWDADGYTF
TRBD2	TRBV5-4	TRBJ2-1	NA	CASSSSLAGGYNEQFF
NA	TRBV15	TRBJ1-4	NA	CASQRAGNEKLFF
NA	TRBV2	TRBJ2-2	few	CASWRDRGTPTGELFF
NA	TRBV30	TRBJ1-6	NA	CAWGGQENSPLHF
NA	TRBV2	TRBJ2-7	once	CASSELGPYEQYF
NA	TRBV10-1	TRBJ2-3	NA	CASSHTFKDTQYF
NA	TRBV5-1	TRBJ2-2	NA	CASSGGPGNTGELFF
NA	TRBV1	TRBJ2-7	NA	CTSNEPATSLFEQYF
NA	TRBV2	TRBJ2-7	few	CASSALYEQYF
NA	TRBV6-1	TRBJ2-5	few	CASSPQTQETQYF